This T cell receptor beta chain was found in a study of CD8 T cells in Susac syndrome. Whole-study findings and limits: It was acknowledged in the study that its TCR sequencing and HLA analysis involved a relatively small number of individuals.

A quantity of about 0.5 to 1 ug RNA underwent reverse transcription using random hexamers. The CDR3 of TCR beta was amplified by immunoSEQ multiplex PCR across 54 Vbeta and 13 Jbeta. In TCRdb, the immunoSEQ multiplex PCR reads were re-called with MiXCR into one record per CDR3 protein. The sample holds 150,000 to 180,000 distinct CDR3 sequences, roughly 95% seen once. From blood CD8+ and CD4+ T cells, the TCR beta chain was sequenced. FACS was used to enrich TEMRA cells, whereas the CD8+ and CD4+ T cells were obtained by negative isolation. This clonotype was detected a few times. The target antigen is unknown. The source material was CD8+ T cells from PBMCs. This TCR derives from a human donor with multiple sclerosis.

The CDR3 DNA reads TGTGCCAGCAGTTTAACGCGGAACACCGGGGAGCTGTTTTTT. Amino acids: CASSLTRNTGELFF. The V call is TRBV12-3 or TRBV12-4, the J call TRBJ2-2; D gene unclear. The CDR3 loop spans 14 amino acids. V dropped 2 bases and J dropped 1 base, with 5 bases sitting between them.